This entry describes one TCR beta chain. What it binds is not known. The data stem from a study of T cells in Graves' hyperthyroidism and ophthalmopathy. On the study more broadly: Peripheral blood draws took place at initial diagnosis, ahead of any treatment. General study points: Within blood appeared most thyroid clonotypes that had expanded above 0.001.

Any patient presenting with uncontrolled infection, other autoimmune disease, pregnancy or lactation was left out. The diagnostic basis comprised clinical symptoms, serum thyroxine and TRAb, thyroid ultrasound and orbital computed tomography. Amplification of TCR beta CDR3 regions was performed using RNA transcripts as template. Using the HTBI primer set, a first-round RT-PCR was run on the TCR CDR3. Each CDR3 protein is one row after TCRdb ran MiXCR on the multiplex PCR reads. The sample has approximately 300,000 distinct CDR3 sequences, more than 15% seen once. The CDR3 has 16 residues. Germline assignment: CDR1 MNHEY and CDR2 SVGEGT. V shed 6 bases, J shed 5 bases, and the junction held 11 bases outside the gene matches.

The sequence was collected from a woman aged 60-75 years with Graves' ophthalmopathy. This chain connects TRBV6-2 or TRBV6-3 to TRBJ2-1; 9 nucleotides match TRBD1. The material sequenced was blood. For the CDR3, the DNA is TGTGCCAGCAGCCTATTACCGGGACAGGGTAACAATGAGCAGTTCTTC. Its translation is CASSLLPGQGNNEQFF.